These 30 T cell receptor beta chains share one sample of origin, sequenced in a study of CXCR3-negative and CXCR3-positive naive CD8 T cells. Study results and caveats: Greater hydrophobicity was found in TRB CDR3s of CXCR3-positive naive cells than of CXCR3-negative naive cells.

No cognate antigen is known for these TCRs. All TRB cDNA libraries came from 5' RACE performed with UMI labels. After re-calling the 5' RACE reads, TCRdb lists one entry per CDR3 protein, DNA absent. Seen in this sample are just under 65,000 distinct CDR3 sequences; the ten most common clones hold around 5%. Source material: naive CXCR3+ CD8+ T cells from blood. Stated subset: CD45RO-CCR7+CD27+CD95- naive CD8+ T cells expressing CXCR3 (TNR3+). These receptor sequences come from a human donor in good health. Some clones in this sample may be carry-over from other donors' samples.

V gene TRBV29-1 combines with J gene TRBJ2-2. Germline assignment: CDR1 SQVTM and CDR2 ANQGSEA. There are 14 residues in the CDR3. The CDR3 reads CSVEGNANTGELFF.

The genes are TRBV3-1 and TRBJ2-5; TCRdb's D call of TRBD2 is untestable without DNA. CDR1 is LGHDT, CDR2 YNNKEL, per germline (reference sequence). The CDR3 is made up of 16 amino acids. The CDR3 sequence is CASSQVVRLAGETQYF.

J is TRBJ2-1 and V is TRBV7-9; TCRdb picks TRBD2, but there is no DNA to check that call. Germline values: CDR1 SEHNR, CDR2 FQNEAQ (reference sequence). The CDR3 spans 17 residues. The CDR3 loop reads CASSSLMAGGISDEQFF.

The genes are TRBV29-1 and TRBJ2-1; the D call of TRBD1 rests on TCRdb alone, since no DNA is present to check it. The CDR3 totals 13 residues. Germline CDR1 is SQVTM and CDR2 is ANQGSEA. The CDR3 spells CSVEYAGGDEQFF.

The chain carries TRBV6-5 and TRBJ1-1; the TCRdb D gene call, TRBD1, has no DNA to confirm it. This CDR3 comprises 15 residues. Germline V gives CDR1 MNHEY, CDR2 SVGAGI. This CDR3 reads CASSYTDRAYTEAFF.

The CDR3: CSASRSPGEQYF. The chain recombines TRBV20-1 with TRBJ2-7. CDR1 and CDR2 from the germline V gene are DFQATT and SNEGSKA (reference sequence). The CDR3 has 12 residues.

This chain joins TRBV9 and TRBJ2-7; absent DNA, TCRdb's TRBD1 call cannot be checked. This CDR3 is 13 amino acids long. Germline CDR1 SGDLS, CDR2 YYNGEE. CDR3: CSSSVDSPYEQYF.

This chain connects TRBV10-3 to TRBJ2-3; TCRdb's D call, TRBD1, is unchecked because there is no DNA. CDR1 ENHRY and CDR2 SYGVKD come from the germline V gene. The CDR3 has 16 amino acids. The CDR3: CAINPDGERELDTQYF.

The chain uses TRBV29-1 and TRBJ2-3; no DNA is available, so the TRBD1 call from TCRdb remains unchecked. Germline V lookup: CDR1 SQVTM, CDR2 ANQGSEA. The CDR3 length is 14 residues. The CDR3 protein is CSVDWDSYTDTQYF.

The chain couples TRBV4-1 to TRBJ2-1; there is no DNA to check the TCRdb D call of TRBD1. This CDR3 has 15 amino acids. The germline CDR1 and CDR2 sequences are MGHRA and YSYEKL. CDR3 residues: CASSQEGMGVGEQFF.

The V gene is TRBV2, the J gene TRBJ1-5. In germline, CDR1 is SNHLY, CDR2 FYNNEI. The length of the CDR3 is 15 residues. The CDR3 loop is CASSGIGRSNQPQHF.

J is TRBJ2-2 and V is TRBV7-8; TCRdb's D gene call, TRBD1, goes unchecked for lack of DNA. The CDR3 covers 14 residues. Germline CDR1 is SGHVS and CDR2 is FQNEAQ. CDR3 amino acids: CAGLWGSNTGELFF. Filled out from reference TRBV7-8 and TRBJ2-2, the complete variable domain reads GAGVSQSPRYKVAKRGQDVALRCDPISGHVSLFWYQQALGQGPEFLTYFQNEAQLDKSGLPSDRFFAERPEGSVSTLKIQRTQQEDSAVYLCAGLWGSNTGELFFGEGSRLTVL.

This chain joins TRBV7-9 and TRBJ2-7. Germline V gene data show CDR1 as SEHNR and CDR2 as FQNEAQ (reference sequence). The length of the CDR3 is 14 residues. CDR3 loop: CASSPPMRSYEQYF.

The CDR3: CASGWGVHTEAFF. The chain joins TRBV12-5 to TRBJ1-1. This CDR3 is built from 13 residues. CDR1 and CDR2 (germline): LGHNT, FRNRAP. The full variable domain, completed using reference TRBV12-5 and TRBJ1-1, is DARVTQTPRHKVTEMGQEVTMRCQPILGHNTVFWYRQTMMQGLELLAYFRNRAPLDDSGMPKDRFSAEMPDATLATLKIQPSEPRDSAVYFCASGWGVHTEAFFGQGTRLTVV.

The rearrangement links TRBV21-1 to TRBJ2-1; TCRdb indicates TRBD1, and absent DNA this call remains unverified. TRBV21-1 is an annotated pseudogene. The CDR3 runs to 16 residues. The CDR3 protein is CASSLRDLGDYNEQFF.

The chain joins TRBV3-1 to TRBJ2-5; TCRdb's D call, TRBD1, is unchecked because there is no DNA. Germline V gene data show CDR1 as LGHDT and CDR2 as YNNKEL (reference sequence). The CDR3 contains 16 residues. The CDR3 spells CASSQVEGRDQETQYF.

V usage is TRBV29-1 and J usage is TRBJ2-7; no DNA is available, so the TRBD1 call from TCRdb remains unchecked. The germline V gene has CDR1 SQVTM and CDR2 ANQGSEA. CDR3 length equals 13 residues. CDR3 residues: CSVLRQGSYEQYF.

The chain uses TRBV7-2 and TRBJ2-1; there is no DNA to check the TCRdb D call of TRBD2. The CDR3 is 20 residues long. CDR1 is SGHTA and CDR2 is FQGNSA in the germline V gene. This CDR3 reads CASSLASGLAGEREGNEQFF.

CDR3: CASSYLSSTNTEAFF. The genes are TRBV7-9 and TRBJ1-1. This CDR3 is built from 15 residues. Germline CDR1 is SEHNR and CDR2 is FQNEAQ (reference sequence).

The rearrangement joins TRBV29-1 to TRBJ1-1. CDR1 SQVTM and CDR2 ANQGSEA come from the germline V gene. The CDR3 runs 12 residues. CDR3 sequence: CSVARMNTEAFF.

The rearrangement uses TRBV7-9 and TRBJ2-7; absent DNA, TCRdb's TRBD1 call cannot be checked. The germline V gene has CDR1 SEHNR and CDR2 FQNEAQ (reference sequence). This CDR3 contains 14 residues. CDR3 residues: CASSLADRPYEQYF.

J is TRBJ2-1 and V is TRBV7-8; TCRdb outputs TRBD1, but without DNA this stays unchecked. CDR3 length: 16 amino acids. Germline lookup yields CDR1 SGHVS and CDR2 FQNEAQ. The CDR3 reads CASSFFRTGGENEQFF. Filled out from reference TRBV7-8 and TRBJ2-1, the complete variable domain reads GAGVSQSPRYKVAKRGQDVALRCDPISGHVSLFWYQQALGQGPEFLTYFQNEAQLDKSGLPSDRFFAERPEGSVSTLKIQRTQQEDSAVYLCASSFFRTGGENEQFFGPGTRLTVL.

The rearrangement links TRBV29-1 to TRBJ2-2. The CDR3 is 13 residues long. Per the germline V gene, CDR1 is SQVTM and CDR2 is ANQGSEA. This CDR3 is CSVADANTGELFF.

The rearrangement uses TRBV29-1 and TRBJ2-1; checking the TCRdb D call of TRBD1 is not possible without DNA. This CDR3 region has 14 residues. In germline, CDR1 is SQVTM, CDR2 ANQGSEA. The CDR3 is CSVEGPGAVNEQFF.

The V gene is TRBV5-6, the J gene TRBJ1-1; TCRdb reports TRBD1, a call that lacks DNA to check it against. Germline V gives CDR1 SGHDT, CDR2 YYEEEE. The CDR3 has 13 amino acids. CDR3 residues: CASSSGLGAEAFF.

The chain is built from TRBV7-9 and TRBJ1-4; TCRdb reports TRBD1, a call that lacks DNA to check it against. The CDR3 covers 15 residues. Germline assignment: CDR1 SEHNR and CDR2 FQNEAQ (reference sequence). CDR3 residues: CASSSPGDPSEKLFF.

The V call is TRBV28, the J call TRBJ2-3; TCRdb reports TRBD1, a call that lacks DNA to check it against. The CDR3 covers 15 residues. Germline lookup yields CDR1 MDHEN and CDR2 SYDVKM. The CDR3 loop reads CASRILDREADTQYF.

This chain's CDR3 is CSVGGGLLNTEAFF. V usage is TRBV29-1 and J usage is TRBJ1-1. Germline CDR1 is SQVTM and CDR2 is ANQGSEA. The CDR3 is 14 residues long.

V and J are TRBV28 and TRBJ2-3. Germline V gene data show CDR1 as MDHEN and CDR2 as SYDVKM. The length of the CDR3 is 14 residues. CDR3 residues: CASRGRVWTDTQYF.

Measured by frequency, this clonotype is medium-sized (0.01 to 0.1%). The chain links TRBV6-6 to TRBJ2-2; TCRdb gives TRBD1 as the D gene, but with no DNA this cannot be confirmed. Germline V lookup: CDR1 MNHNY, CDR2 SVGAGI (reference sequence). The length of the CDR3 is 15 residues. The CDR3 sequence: CASTSTGYGTGELFF.